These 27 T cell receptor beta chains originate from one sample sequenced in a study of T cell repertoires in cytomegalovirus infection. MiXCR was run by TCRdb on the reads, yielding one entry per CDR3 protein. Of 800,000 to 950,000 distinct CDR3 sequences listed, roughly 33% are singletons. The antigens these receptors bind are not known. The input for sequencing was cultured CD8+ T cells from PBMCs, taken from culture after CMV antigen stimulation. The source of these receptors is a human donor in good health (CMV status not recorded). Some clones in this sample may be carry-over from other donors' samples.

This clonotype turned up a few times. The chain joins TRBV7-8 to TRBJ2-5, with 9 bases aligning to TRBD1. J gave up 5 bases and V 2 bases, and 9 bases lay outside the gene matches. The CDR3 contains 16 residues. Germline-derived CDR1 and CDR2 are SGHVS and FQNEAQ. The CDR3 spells CASSLSGTGYSETQYF. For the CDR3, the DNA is TGTGCCAGCAGCTTATCCGGGACAGGGTATTCGGAGACCCAGTACTTC.

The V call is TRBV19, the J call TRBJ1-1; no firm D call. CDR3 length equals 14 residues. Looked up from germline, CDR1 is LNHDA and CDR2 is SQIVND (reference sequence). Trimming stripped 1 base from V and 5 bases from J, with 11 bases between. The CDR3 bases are TGTGCCAGTAGTATAGCCAGGACGGGGACTGAAGCTTTCTTT. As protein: CASSIARTGTEAFF.

CDR3 sequence: CASIRDRGDQPQHF. The CDR3 DNA reads as TGTGCCAGCATCCGGGACAGAGGAGATCAGCCCCAGCATTTT. The chain carries TRBV6-6 and TRBJ1-5, with 7 bases lining up with TRBD1. Trimming removed 7 bases from V and 5 bases from J; junction bases left unmatched: 8. This CDR3 spans 14 amino acids. The V gene's germline CDR1 is MNHNY and CDR2 SVGAGI (reference sequence).

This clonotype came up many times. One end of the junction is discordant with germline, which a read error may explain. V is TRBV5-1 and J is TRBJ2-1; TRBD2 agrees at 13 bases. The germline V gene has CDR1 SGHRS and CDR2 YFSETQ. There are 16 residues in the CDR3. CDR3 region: CASSILAGGPYNEQFF. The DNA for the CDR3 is TGTGCCAGCAGCATACTAGCGGGGGGGCCTTACAATGAGCAGTTCTTC.

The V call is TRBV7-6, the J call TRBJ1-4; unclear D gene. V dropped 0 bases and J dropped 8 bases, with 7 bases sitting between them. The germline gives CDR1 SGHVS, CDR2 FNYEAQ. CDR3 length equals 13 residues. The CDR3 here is CASSLAAQEKLFF. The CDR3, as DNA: TGTGCCAGCAGCTTAGCCGCCCAGGAAAAACTGTTTTTT.

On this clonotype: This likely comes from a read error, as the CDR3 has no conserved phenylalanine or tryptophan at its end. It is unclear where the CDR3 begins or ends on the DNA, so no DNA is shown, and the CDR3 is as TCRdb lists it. The CDR3 reads CASSLYSV. The chain uses TRBV11-3 and TRBJ1-5. The CDR3 comprises 8 residues, both ends counted. Germline-derived CDR1 and CDR2 are SGHNT and YENEEA.

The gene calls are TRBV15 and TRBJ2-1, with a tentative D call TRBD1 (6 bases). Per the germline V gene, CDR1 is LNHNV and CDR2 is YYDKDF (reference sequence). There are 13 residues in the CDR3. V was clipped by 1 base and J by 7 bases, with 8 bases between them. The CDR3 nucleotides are TGTGCCACCAGCAGAGCGAGGGGGAATGAGCAGTTCTTC. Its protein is CATSRARGNEQFF.

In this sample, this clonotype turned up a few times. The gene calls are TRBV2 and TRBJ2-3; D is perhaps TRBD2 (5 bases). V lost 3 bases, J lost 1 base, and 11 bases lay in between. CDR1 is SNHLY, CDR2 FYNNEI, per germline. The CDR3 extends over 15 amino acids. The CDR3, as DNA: TGTGCCAGCAGTGACTCGGACTCAGGCACAGATACGCAGTATTTT. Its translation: CASSDSDSGTDTQYF.

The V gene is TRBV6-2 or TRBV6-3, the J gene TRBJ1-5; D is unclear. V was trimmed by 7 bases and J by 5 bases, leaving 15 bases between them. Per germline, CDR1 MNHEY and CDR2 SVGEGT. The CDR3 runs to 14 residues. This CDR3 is CASKVGIGDQPQHF. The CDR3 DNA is TGTGCCAGCAAGGTCGGGATTGGAGATCAGCCCCAGCATTTT.

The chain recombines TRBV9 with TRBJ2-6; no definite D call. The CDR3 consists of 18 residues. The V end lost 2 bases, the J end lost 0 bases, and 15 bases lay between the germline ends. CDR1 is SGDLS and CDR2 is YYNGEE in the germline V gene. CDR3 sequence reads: CASSVRGNGHSGANVLTF. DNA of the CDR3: TGTGCCAGCAGCGTGCGAGGTAACGGTCACTCTGGGGCCAACGTCCTGACTTTC.

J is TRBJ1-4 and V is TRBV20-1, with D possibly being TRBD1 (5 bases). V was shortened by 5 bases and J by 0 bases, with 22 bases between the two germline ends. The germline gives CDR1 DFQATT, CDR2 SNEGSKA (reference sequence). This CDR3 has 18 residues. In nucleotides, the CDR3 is TGCAGTGCTCTCTCCTCATTCCCAGGGCGGGCAACTAATGAAAAACTGTTTTTT. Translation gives CSALSSFPGRATNEKLFF.

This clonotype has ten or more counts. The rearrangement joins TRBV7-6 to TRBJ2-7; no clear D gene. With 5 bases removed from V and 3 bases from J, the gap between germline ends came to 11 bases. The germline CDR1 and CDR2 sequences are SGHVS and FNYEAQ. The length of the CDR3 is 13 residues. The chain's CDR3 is CASSLGPDYEQYV. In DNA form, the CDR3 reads TGTGCCAGCAGCCTTGGACCGGACTACGAGCAGTACGTC.

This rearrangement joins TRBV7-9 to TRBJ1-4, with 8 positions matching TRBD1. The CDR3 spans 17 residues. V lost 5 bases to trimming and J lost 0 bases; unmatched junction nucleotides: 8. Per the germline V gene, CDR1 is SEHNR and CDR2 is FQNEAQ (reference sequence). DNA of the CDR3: TGTGCCAGCAGCCCCGACAGGGGAGTCTCAACTAATGAAAAACTGTTTTTT. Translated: CASSPDRGVSTNEKLFF.

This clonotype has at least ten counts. The CDR3 DNA is TGTGCCAGCAGCGCAGGGACAGGAGATTATGGCTACACCTTC. Its protein product is CASSAGTGDYGYTF. The V call is TRBV7-6, the J call TRBJ1-2; TRBD1 agrees at 8 bases. The length of the CDR3 is 14 residues. Germline trimming cut 5 bases from V and 5 bases from J; bases unmatched to any gene: 7. Looked up from germline, CDR1 is SGHVS and CDR2 is FNYEAQ.

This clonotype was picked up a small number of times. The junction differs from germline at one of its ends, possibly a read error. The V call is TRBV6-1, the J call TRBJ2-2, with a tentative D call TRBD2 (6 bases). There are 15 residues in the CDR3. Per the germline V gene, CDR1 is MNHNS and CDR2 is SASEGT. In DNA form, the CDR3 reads TGTGCCAGCAGAGAAGGGGCGGGGTACGGCGGGGAGCTGTTTTTT. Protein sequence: CASREGAGYGGELFF.

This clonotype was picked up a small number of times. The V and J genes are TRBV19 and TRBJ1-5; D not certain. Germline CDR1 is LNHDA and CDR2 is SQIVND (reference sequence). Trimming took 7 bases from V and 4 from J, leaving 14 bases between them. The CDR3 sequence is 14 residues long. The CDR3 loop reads CASTSRQVNQPQHF. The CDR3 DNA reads TGTGCCAGTACCTCGAGGCAGGTGAATCAGCCCCAGCATTTT.

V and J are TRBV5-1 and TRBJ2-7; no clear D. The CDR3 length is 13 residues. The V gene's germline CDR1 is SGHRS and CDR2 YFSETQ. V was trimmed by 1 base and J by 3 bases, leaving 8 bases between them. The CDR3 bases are TGCGCCAGCAGCTTGCCGCCTTACTACGAGCAGTACTTC. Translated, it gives CASSLPPYYEQYF.

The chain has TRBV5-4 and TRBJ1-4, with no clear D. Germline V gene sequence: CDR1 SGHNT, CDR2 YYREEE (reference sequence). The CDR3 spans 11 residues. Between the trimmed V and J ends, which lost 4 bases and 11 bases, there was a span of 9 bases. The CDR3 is CASSAGRKLFF. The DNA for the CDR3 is TGTGCCAGCAGCGCCGGGAGGAAACTGTTTTTT.

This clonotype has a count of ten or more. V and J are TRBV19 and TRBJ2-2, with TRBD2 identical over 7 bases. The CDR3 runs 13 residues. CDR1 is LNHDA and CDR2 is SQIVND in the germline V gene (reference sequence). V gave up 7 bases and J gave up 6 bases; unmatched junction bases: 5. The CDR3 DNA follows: TGTGCCAGTATGACCCGGGGGGCCGGGGAGCTGTTTTTT. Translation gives CASMTRGAGELFF.

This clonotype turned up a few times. CDR3 in DNA: TGTGCCAGCAGTTTCACAGGACAGGGGGCGCGGAGCTACGAGCAGTACGTC. It is translated as CASSFTGQGARSYEQYV. This sequence joins TRBV28 and TRBJ2-7; 11 nucleotides line up with TRBD1. Trimming cost V 3 bases and J 3 bases; bases outside gene matches: 10. This CDR3 region has 17 residues. In germline, CDR1 is MDHEN, CDR2 SYDVKM.

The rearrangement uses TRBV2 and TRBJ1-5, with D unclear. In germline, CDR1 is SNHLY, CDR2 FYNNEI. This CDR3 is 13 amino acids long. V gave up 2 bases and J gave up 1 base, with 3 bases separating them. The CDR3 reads CASSESSNQPQHF. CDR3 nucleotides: TGTGCCAGCAGTGAATCCAGCAATCAGCCCCAGCATTTT.

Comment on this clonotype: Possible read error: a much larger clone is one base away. The CDR3 DNA sequence: TGTGTCAGCAGTTACGGTCAGGCCTATGGCTACACCTTC. Protein: CVSSYGQAYGYTF. The rearrangement links TRBV7-2 to TRBJ1-2; no clear D. The length of the CDR3 is 13 residues. The germline gives CDR1 SGHTA, CDR2 FQGNSA.

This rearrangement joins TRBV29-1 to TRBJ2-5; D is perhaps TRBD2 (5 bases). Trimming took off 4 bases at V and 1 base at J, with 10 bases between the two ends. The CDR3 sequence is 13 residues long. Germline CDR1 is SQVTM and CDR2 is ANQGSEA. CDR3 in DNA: TGCAGCGTTGCCTGGCTAGCCCAAGAGACCCAGTACTTC. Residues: CSVAWLAQETQYF.

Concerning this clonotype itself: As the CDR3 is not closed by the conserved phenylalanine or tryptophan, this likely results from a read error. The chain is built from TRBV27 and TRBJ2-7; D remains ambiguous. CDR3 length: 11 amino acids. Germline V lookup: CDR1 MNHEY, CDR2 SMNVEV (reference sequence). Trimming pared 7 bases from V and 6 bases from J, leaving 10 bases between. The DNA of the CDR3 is TGTGCCAGCAATCTGGGCCGCGAGCAGTACTCC. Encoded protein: CASNLGREQYS.

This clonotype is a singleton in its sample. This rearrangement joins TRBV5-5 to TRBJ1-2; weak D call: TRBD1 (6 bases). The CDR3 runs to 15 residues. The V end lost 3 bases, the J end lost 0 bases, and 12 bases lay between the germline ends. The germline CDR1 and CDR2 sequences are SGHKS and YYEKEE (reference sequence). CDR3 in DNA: TGTGCCAGCAGCTCTCTCGGACAGACTAACTATGGCTACACCTTC. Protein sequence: CASSSLGQTNYGYTF.

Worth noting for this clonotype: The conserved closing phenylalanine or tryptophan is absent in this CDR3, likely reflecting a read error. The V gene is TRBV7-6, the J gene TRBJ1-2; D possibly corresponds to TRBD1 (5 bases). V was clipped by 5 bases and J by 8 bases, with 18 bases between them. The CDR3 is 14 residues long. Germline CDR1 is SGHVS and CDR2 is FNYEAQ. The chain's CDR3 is CASSPHGGIEGYTY. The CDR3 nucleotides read TGTGCCAGCAGCCCCCACGGGGGTATAGAGGGCTACACCTAC.

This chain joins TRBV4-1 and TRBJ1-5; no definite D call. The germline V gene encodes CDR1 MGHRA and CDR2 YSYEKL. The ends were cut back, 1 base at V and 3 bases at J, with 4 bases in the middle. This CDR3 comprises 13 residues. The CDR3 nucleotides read TGCGCCAGCAGCCAAGGAGCCAATCAGCCCCAGCATTTT. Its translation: CASSQGANQPQHF.